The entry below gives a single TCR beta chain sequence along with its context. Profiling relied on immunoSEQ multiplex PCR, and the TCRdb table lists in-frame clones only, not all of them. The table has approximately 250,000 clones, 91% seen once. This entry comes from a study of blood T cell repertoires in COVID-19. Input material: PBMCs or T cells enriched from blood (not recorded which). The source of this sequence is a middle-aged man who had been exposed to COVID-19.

Here the CDR3 DNA reads TGCGCCAGCAGCCAAGATATAGGGGCGGTTGAGCAGTTCTTC. Translation: CASSQDIGAVEQFF. This chain uses TRBV4-1 with TRBJ2-1; a weak D match, TRBD1 (5 bases). Trimming took 0 bases from V and 9 from J, leaving 12 bases between them. There are 14 residues in the CDR3. In germline, CDR1 is MGHRA, CDR2 YSYEKL.